The 14 T cell receptor beta chains reported below all come from one sample, sequenced in a study of T cell responses to AZD1222 COVID-19 vaccine. Libraries were prepared by immunoSEQ multiplex PCR; TCRdb keeps only in-frame clonotypes and omits some of them. Among about 120,000 clones listed, around 90% were seen once. The material was peripheral blood, obtained on day 0 of AZD1222 vaccination. These receptors were obtained from an adult in good health.

The V gene is TRBV28, the J gene TRBJ2-7; 8 nucleotides line up with TRBD1. The CDR3 is 19 residues long. V dropped 4 bases and J dropped 0; count of bases not matched to a gene: 17. CDR1 MDHEN and CDR2 SYDVKM come from the germline V gene. The CDR3 nucleotides read TGTGCCAGCAGTTCCTTCCGGGACAGGTCCTTTAATGTCTCCTACGAGCAGTACTTC. This encodes CASSSFRDRSFNVSYEQYF. Full variable domain (outside the CDR3, taken from reference TRBV28 and TRBJ2-7): DVKVTQSSRYLVKRTGEKVFLECVQDMDHENMFWYRQDPGLGLRLIYFSYDVKMKEKGDIPEGYSVSREKKERFSLILESASTNQTSMYLCASSSFRDRSFNVSYEQYFGPGTRLTVT.

The gene calls are TRBV3-1 (or the pseudogene TRBV3-2) and TRBJ1-2; weak D call: TRBD1 (5 bases). Deletions cut 4 bases from V and 4 bases from J, with 10 bases between. CDR3 length equals 13 residues. The germline gives CDR1 LGHDT, CDR2 YNNKEL (reference sequence). In DNA, the CDR3 is TGTGCCAGCAGCCCCTGGGGGGTCTATGGCTACACCTTC. Translated: CASSPWGVYGYTF.

The rearrangement joins TRBV19 to TRBJ2-1, with no clear D. This CDR3 has 15 amino acids. V was cut by 1 base and J by 1 base, with 8 bases left in between. Germline CDR1 LNHDA, CDR2 SQIVND (reference sequence). The CDR3 loop is CASSIGPNSYNEQFF. As DNA, the CDR3 is TGTGCCAGTAGTATAGGACCTAATTCCTACAATGAGCAGTTCTTC.

V usage is TRBV27 and J usage is TRBJ2-2; TRBD1 matches at 7 bases. This CDR3 spans 15 amino acids. The V and J ends lost 5 bases and 6 bases, in that order; junction bases with no gene match: 9. Germline V CDR1 and CDR2: MNHEY, SMNVEV (reference sequence). As DNA, the CDR3 is TGTGCCAGCAGTCCGTGGACCCAGGGGGCCGGGGAGCTGTTTTTT. Translating gives CASSPWTQGAGELFF.

The rearrangement links TRBV10-1 to TRBJ2-5; D remains unclear. This CDR3 contains 13 residues. Trimming stripped 3 bases from V and 7 bases from J, with 12 bases between. Germline V lookup: CDR1 WNHNN, CDR2 SYGVQD (reference sequence). CDR3 DNA: TGCGCCAGCAGTGAACCCGGGCGCGGGACCCAGTACTTC. This sequence encodes CASSEPGRGTQYF.

The chain links TRBV28 to TRBJ1-4; TRBD1 agrees at 8 bases. Trimming took 5 bases from V and 3 from J; bases not matched to a gene: 17. The CDR3 consists of 19 residues. Germline V gene data show CDR1 as MDHEN and CDR2 as SYDVKM. CDR3 sequence: CASSGEAGGTRAPNEKLFF. The CDR3 DNA sequence: TGTGCCAGCAGTGGTGAGGCAGGGGGCACCCGGGCACCTAATGAAAAACTGTTTTTT.

The V and J genes are TRBV28 and TRBJ1-1; D uncertain. The CDR3 runs 12 residues. The V gene's germline CDR1 is MDHEN and CDR2 SYDVKM. V was clipped by 5 bases and J by 8 bases, with 12 bases between them. CDR3 in DNA: TGTGCCAGCAGTGCCATTCTGCGCGAAGCTTTCTTT. Encoded protein: CASSAILREAFF.

The J gene is TRBJ2-7, the V gene TRBV5-1; 14 nucleotides align to TRBD2. Unmatched junction bases numbered 2, after V lost 3 bases and J lost 3 bases. This CDR3 comprises 15 residues. Germline V gives CDR1 SGHRS, CDR2 YFSETQ. The CDR3 DNA is TGCGCCAGCAGCTCGACTAGCGGGAGGGTCTACGAGCAGTACTTC. It is translated as CASSSTSGRVYEQYF. The variable domain in full, with the rest retrieved from reference TRBV5-1 and TRBJ2-7, is KAGVTQTPRYLIKTRGQQVTLSCSPISGHRSVSWYQQTPGQGLQFLFEYFSETQRNKGNFPGRFSGRQFSNSRSEMNVSTLELGDSALYLCASSSTSGRVYEQYFGPGTRLTVT.

The chain carries TRBV5-1 and TRBJ2-5, with 8 bases lining up with TRBD2. This CDR3 is 15 amino acids long. Germline V gene lookup returns CDR1 SGHRS and CDR2 YFSETQ. J gave up 4 bases and V 3 bases, and 8 bases lay outside the gene matches. The CDR3 DNA is TGCGCCAGCAGCTGGCGCGGGGGGAATGGAGAGACCCAGTACTTC. It codes for CASSWRGGNGETQYF.

The chain recombines TRBV7-9 with TRBJ2-7, with 9 positions matching TRBD1. Germline values: CDR1 SEHNR, CDR2 FQNEAQ (reference sequence). The CDR3 covers 15 residues. The V gene end was trimmed by 5 bases and the J gene end by 6 bases; junction bases not matched to a gene: 11. Written as DNA, the CDR3 is TGTGCCAGCAGCCCACGGACAGGGGATAGCGGCGAGCAGTACTTC. The encoded protein is CASSPRTGDSGEQYF.

The chain links TRBV29-1 to TRBJ2-1; no firm D call. Trimming shortened V by 1 base and J by 2 bases, and 6 bases separated the two germline ends. This CDR3 spans 13 amino acids. The V gene's germline CDR1 is SQVTM and CDR2 ANQGSEA. The CDR3 DNA follows: TGCAGCGTTGAAGCTGGCGCCTACAATGAGCAGTTCTTC. Translated: CSVEAGAYNEQFF.

The chain recombines TRBV14 with TRBJ2-7; D gene unclear. Per the germline V gene, CDR1 is SGHDN and CDR2 is FVKESK. Trimming removed 0 bases from V and 4 bases from J, with 10 bases in between. The CDR3 runs to 14 residues. The CDR3 region is CASSQDTETYEQYF. CDR3 sequence (DNA): TGTGCCAGCAGCCAAGATACAGAAACTTACGAGCAGTACTTC.

The gene calls are TRBV30 and TRBJ1-3; 8 nucleotides align to TRBD1. J gave up 4 bases and V 4 bases, and 9 bases lay outside the gene matches. The germline V gene encodes CDR1 GTSNPN and CDR2 SVGIG (reference sequence). The CDR3 is made up of 15 amino acids. CDR3 sequence: CAWTRTGLRGNTIYF. The CDR3 DNA reads TGTGCCTGGACTCGGACAGGGTTGAGGGGAAACACCATATATTTT.

The chain carries TRBV2 and TRBJ2-1; 8 bases agree with TRBD1. Germline CDR1 reads SNHLY; CDR2 reads FYNNEI. J was trimmed by 12 bases and V by 7 bases; bases with no gene match: 11. The CDR3 consists of 13 residues. This chain's CDR3 is CASKYPGGAGQFF. Written as DNA, the CDR3 is TGTGCCAGCAAATATCCAGGGGGCGCAGGGCAGTTCTTC.